These 21 T cell receptor beta chains were all obtained from the same sample, sequenced in a study of Ad26.COV2.S vaccination and SARS-CoV-2 variants (dated by TCRdb to 2020 to 2022). The treatment or condition label, read with the paper, signifies: around 19 received Ad26.COV2.S at low or high dose, single or two shots; roughly 5 received placebo; per-sample allocation not given. Repertoires of vaccine and placebo recipients were sequenced from samples taken on day 63 after the first injection. The library was prepared using the immunoSEQ multiplex PCR assay. TCRdb stores this immuneACCESS table with in-frame sequences only. Part of the clones is absent; in the studies checked, under half of the shortfall reflects unresolved V genes, and no reason is known for the rest. Counted in this sample were 300,000 to 350,000 clones; around 88% of them appeared once. The ten biggest clones cover 5% of the sample.

Sequences were derived from peripheral blood, sampled in a trial of Ad26.COV2.S vaccine versus placebo. The origin of the receptors is a person aged 18-65 years who received the Ad26.COV2.S COVID-19 vaccine or a placebo.

The chain couples TRBV14 to TRBJ2-1, with D perhaps matching TRBD2 (6 bases). The CDR3 runs 16 residues. Germline V gene lookup returns CDR1 SGHDN and CDR2 FVKESK. Trimming shortened V by 4 bases and J by 0 bases, and 13 bases separated the two germline ends. The CDR3 sequence is CASSPHSGSSYNEQFF. As DNA, the CDR3 is TGTGCCAGCAGCCCCCATAGCGGAAGCTCCTACAATGAGCAGTTCTTC.

There are a few counts of this clone. The chain links TRBV6-5 to TRBJ1-2, with TRBD1 as a possible D gene (5 bases). Per the germline V gene, CDR1 is MNHEY and CDR2 is SVGAGI. The CDR3 extends over 14 amino acids. The V end lost 4 bases, the J end lost 8 bases, and 17 bases lay between the germline ends. The CDR3 DNA is TGTGCCAGCAGTTTGGCGGGGACGGCGGGCGGCTACACCTTC. This translates into CASSLAGTAGGYTF.

V gene TRBV9 combines with J gene TRBJ2-1, with D possibly TRBD2 on 5 matching bases. CDR1 and CDR2 from the germline V gene are SGDLS and YYNGEE. V gave up 4 bases and J gave up 11 bases, with 10 bases separating them. CDR3 length equals 11 residues. The CDR3 region has the DNA TGTGCCAGCAGCCTAGGAGGTCAGCAGTTCTTC. Encoded protein: CASSLGGQQFF.

The chain combines TRBV20-1 with TRBJ2-1; D unresolved. There are 12 residues in the CDR3. The ends were cut back, 3 bases at V and 8 bases at J, with 11 bases in the middle. Germline values: CDR1 DFQATT, CDR2 SNEGSKA (reference sequence). The CDR3 reads CSASRGYYEQFF. The CDR3 DNA sequence: TGCAGTGCTAGTCGCGGTTATTATGAGCAGTTCTTC.

The J gene is TRBJ2-2, the V gene TRBV7-2; 8 bases agree with TRBD1. The CDR3 length is 17 residues. The J segment lost 1 base and the V segment lost 2 bases, leaving 6 bases of the junction unmatched. Per the germline V gene, CDR1 is SGHTA and CDR2 is FQGNSA. CDR3 sequence (DNA): TGTGCCAGCAGCTTATTCCCAGGGGGCGGGAACACCGGGGAGCTGTTTTTT. Residues: CASSLFPGGGNTGELFF.

The CDR3 coding sequence is TGTGCCAGCAGCACCTGGGACAGGGGAAACACTGAAGCTTTCTTT. Protein product: CASSTWDRGNTEAFF. The rearrangement joins TRBV5-8 to TRBJ1-1; TRBD1 matches 10 bases. Germline trimming cut 4 bases from V and 2 bases from J; bases unmatched to any gene: 5. Germline CDR1 is SGHTS and CDR2 is YDEGEE. The CDR3 is 15 residues long.

The chain carries TRBV7-2 and TRBJ1-2, with 11 positions matching TRBD1. CDR3 size: 15 residues. V lost 5 bases and J lost 3; bases outside the gene matches: 5. Germline CDR1 and CDR2: SGHTA and FQGNSA. The CDR3 here is CASSPRTGGDYGYTF. CDR3 DNA: TGTGCCAGCAGCCCTCGGACAGGGGGCGACTATGGCTACACCTTC.

The V call is TRBV2, the J call TRBJ2-7; 12 nucleotides line up with TRBD1. This CDR3 spans 18 amino acids. In germline, CDR1 is SNHLY, CDR2 FYNNEI. V lost 5 bases to trimming and J lost 1 base; unmatched junction nucleotides: 12. The CDR3 region is CASSILPGQGARSYEQYF. DNA for the CDR3: TGTGCCAGCAGTATCTTACCGGGACAGGGGGCGCGGTCCTACGAGCAGTACTTC.

This clone turned up a few times. This rearrangement joins TRBV9 to TRBJ1-4, with TRBD1 matching over 7 bases. Germline loops: CDR1 SGDLS, CDR2 YYNGEE. The CDR3 is made up of 14 amino acids. The ends lost 3 bases at V and 4 bases at J; junction bases unmatched: 3. The CDR3 is CASSDRDSNEKLFF. The CDR3 DNA follows: TGTGCCAGCAGCGACCGGGACAGTAATGAAAAACTGTTTTTT. Full variable domain (remainder filled in from reference TRBV9 and TRBJ1-4): DSGVTQTPKHLITATGQRVTLRCSPRSGDLSVYWYQQSLDQGLQFLIQYYNGEERAKGNILERFSAQQFPDLHSELNLSSLELGDSALYFCASSDRDSNEKLFFGSGTQLSVL.

The chain uses TRBV13 and TRBJ2-7; D unresolved. The CDR3 runs to 12 residues. V was cut by 0 bases and J by 3 bases, with 3 bases left in between. Germline CDR1 PRHDT, CDR2 FYEKMQ (reference sequence). CDR3 amino acids: CASSLGGYEQYF. In DNA form, the CDR3 reads TGTGCCAGCAGCTTAGGTGGCTACGAGCAGTACTTC. Looking up the rest from reference TRBV13 and TRBJ2-7 gives the full variable domain: AAGVIQSPRHLIKEKRETATLKCYPIPRHDTVYWYQQGPGQDPQFLISFYEKMQSDKGSIPDRFSAQQFSDYHSELNMSSLELGDSALYFCASSLGGYEQYFGPGTRLTVT.

The V gene is TRBV23-1, the J gene TRBJ2-1, with D uncertain. TRBV23-1 qualifies as an ORF whose function is uncertain. There are 15 residues in the CDR3. Trimming shortened V by 3 bases and J by 5 bases, and 14 bases separated the two germline ends. The CDR3 DNA reads TGCGCCAGCAGTCATTCAGACGACGGAGACAATGAGCAGTTCTTC. It encodes CASSHSDDGDNEQFF.

The CDR3 DNA reads as TGTGCCAGCAGTTTTCAGGGAAGTCAGCCCCAGCATTTT. This sequence encodes CASSFQGSQPQHF. This sequence joins TRBV27 and TRBJ1-5; TRBD1 might be the D (5 bases). The ends were cut back, 3 bases at V and 6 bases at J, with 9 bases in the middle. Germline CDR1 reads MNHEY; CDR2 reads SMNVEV (reference sequence). The CDR3 contains 13 residues.

The chain uses TRBV29-1 and TRBJ2-7, with a weak D call TRBD1 (6 bases). Germline lookup yields CDR1 SQVTM and CDR2 ANQGSEA. Trimming took off 1 base at V and 1 base at J, with 11 bases between the two ends. There are 14 residues in the CDR3. As DNA, the CDR3 is TGCAGCGTTGAAGTCCACAGGGAGTCCTACGAGCAGTACTTC. Its translation is CSVEVHRESYEQYF.

The chain recombines TRBV7-9 with TRBJ2-5, with D perhaps TRBD1 (5 bases). Trimming removed 0 bases from V and 4 bases from J, with 6 bases in between. The CDR3 sequence is 13 residues long. Germline V gene sequence: CDR1 SEHNR, CDR2 FQNEAQ (reference sequence). CDR3 sequence: CASSLARGETQYF. As DNA, the CDR3 is TGTGCCAGCAGCTTAGCTAGGGGAGAGACCCAGTACTTC.

The rearrangement links TRBV19 to TRBJ1-1, with D possibly TRBD1 on 6 matching bases. This CDR3 is built from 14 residues. V lost 0 bases and J lost 5, with 10 bases in between. CDR1 is LNHDA, CDR2 SQIVND, per germline (reference sequence). In DNA, the CDR3 is TGTGCCAGTAGTATAGATACAGGGAGGACTGAAGCTTTCTTT. It translates to CASSIDTGRTEAFF.

The V gene is TRBV10-3, the J gene TRBJ2-7; 9 bases are a match to TRBD1. The germline CDR1 and CDR2 sequences are ENHRY and SYGVKD. V gave up 3 bases and J gave up 1 base; unmatched junction bases: 1. The CDR3 runs 14 residues. Written as DNA, the CDR3 is TGTGCCATCAGTGAAGGGACAGGGTCCTACGAGCAGTACTTC. This translates into CAISEGTGSYEQYF.

DNA of the CDR3: TGTGCCAGCAATCGGGACAGGGAGGGTGAAGCTTTCTTT. This sequence encodes CASNRDREGEAFF. The chain is built from TRBV2 and TRBJ1-1; TRBD1 matches at 9 bases. This CDR3 has 13 residues. With 7 bases clipped from V and 7 bases from J, the junction kept 7 bases outside the gene matches. Per the germline V gene, CDR1 is SNHLY and CDR2 is FYNNEI.

This clone was observed a handful of times. This rearrangement joins TRBV4-1 to TRBJ1-5; weak D call: TRBD1 (5 bases). This CDR3 region has 15 residues. The V gene lost 4 bases and the J gene lost 0 bases, with 10 bases spanning the gap. CDR1 and CDR2 from the germline V gene are MGHRA and YSYEKL. The CDR3 DNA follows: TGCGCCAGCAGCCGGGGACCGAATAGCAATCAGCCCCAGCATTTT. This sequence encodes CASSRGPNSNQPQHF.

In this sample, this clone turned up once. The J gene is TRBJ2-2, the V gene TRBV15; no firm D call. The germline CDR1 and CDR2 sequences are LNHNV and YYDKDF (reference sequence). This CDR3 region has 14 residues. The ends were cut back, 0 bases at V and 7 bases at J, with 9 bases in the middle. The CDR3 nucleotides read TGTGCCACCAGCAGAGATCGCCTGGTCGGGGAGCTGTTTTTT. Translation: CATSRDRLVGELFF.

The chain combines TRBV23-1 with TRBJ2-4, with a tentative D call TRBD1 (5 bases). TRBV23-1 is an ORF for which the function is uncertain. CDR3 length: 15 residues. Trimming took 1 base from V and 8 from J, leaving 15 bases between them. DNA for the CDR3: TGCGCCAGCAGTCAATTTCCTCAGGGCACATACATTCAGTACTTC. Translating it yields CASSQFPQGTYIQYF.

V and J are TRBV5-4 and TRBJ2-6, with 11 bases aligning to TRBD1. J gave up 4 bases and V 4 bases, and 4 bases lay outside the gene matches. This CDR3 has 16 amino acids. The germline gives CDR1 SGHNT, CDR2 YYREEE (reference sequence). The CDR3, as DNA: TGTGCCAGCAGCGGACAGGGGGCGCGGGGGGCCAACGTCCTGACTTTC. Protein sequence: CASSGQGARGANVLTF.